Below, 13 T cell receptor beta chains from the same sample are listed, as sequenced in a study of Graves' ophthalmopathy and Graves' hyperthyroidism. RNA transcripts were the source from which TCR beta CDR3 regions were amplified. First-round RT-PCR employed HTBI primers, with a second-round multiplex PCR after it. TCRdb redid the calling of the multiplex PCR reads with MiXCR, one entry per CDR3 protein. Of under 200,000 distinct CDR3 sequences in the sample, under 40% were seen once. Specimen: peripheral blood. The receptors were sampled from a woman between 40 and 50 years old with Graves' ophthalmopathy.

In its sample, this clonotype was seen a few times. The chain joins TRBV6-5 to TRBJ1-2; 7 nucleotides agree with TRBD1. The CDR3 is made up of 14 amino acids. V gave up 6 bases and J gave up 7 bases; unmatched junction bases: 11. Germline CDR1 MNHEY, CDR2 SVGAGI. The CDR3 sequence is CASSPMEGASGYTF. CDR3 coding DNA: TGTGCCAGCAGCCCTATGGAGGGGGCGAGTGGCTACACCTTC.

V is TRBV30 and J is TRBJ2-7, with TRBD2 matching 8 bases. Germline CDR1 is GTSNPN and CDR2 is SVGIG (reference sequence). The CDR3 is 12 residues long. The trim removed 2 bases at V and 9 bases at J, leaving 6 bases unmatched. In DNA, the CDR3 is TGTGCCTGGAGTCGCGCGGGGGGCGGGCAGTACTTC. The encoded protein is CAWSRAGGGQYF.

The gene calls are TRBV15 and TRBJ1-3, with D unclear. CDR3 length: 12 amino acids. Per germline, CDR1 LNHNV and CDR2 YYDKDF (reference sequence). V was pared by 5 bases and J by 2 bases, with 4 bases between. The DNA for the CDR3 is TGTGCCACCAGCTTTGCTGGAAACACCATATATTTT. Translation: CATSFAGNTIYF. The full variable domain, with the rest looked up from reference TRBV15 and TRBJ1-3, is DAMVIQNPRYQVTQFGKPVTLSCSQTLNHNVMYWYQQKSSQAPKLLFHYYDKDFNNEADTPDNFQSRRPNTSFCFLDIRSPGLGDTAMYLCATSFAGNTIYFGEGSWLTVV.

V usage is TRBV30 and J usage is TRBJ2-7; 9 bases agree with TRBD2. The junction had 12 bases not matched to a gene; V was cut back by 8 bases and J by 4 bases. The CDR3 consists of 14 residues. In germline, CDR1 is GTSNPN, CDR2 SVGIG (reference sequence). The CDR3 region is CASSLSGRGYEQYF. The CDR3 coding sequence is TGTGCCAGCAGCCTTAGCGGGAGAGGTTACGAGCAGTACTTC.

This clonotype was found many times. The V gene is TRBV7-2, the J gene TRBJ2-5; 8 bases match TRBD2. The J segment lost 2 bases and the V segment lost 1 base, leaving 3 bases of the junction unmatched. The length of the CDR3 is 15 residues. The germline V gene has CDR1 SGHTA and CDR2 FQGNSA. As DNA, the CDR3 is TGTGCCAGCAGCTTAGTGGCTAGCGGGCAAGAGACCCAGTACTTC. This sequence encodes CASSLVASGQETQYF.

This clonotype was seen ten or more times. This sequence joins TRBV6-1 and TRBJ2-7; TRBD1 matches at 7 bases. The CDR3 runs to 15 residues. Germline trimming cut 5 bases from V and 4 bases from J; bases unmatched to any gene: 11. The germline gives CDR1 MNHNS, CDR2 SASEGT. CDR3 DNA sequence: TGTGCCAGCAGTAAAGACAGGGCGGAGACGTACGAGCAGTACTTC. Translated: CASSKDRAETYEQYF.

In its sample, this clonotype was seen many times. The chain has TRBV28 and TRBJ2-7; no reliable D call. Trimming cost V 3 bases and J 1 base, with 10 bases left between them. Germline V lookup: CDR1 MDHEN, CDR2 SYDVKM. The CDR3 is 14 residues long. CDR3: CASSLLAKSYEQYF. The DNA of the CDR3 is TGTGCCAGCAGTTTGCTTGCCAAATCCTACGAGCAGTACTTC.

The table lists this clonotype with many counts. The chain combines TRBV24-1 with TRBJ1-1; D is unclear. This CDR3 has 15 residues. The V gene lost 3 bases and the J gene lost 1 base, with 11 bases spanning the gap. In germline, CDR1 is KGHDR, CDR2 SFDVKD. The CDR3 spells CATSDHGTGNTEAFF. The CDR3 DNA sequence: TGTGCCACCAGTGATCATGGTACGGGGAACACTGAAGCTTTCTTT.

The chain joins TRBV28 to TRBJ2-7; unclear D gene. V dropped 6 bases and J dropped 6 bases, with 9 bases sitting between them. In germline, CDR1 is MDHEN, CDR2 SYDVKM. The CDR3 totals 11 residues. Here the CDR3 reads CASSPYSEQYF. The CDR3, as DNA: TGTGCCAGCAGCCCTTACTCCGAGCAGTACTTC.

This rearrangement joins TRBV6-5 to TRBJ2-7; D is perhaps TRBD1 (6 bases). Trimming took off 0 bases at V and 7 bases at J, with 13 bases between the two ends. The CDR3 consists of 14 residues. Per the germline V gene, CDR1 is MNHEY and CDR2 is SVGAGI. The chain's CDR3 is CASSYSRGWREQYF. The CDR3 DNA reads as TGTGCCAGCAGTTACTCGAGGGGGTGGCGGGAGCAGTACTTC.

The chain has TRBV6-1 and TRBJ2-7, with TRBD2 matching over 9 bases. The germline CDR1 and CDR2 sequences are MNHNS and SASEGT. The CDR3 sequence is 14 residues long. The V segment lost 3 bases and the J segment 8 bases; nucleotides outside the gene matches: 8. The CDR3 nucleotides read TGTGCCAGCAGTGAGGGTCTAGCGGGGTATCAGCAGTACTTC. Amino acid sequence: CASSEGLAGYQQYF.

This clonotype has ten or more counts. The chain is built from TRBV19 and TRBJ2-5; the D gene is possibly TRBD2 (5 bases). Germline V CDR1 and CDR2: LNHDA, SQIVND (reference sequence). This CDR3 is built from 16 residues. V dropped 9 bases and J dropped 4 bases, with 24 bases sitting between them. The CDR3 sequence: CARGTLGVPPGETQYF. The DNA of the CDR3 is TGTGCCAGAGGAACTCTCGGGGTTCCGCCCGGAGAGACCCAGTACTTC.

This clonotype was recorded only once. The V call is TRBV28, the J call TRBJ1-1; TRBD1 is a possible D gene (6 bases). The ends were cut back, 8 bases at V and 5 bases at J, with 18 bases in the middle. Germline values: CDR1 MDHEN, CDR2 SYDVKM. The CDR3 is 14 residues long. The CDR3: CASLRGGGRTEAFF. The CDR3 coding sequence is TGTGCCAGCCTTCGGGGCGGGGGGCGAACTGAAGCTTTCTTT.